This T cell receptor beta chain derives from a study of control samples from healthy donors and cancer patients (dated by TCRdb to 2020 to 2022). Points on this clone: Its target antigen remains unknown. The sample holds no much larger clone one base away, and base qualities are not on file.

Libraries came from the immunoSEQ multiplex PCR assay. The clones in this table, taken by TCRdb from immuneACCESS, are in-frame only. Not every clone is retained; where verified, under half of the shortfall comes from an unresolved V gene, and the cause of the rest is unknown. This sample is represented by more than 100,000 clones; around 90% of them were singletons. Jointly, the top ten make up 2% to 2.5% of the sample. The CDR3 starts with the cysteine, ends with the phenylalanine, and has 15 residues. CDR3 DNA only is kept here, 45 bases in frame from base 1. CDR1 LNHDA and CDR2 SQIVND were looked up in the germline V gene (reference sequence). The junction carries 12 bases between V and J, which are trimmed by 3 bases and 3 bases respectively.

This TCR came from a young man in good health. The specimen was blood. Rearrangement joined TRBV19 to TRBJ2-4, and TRBD1 may be the D gene, going by 5 matching bases. The DNA sequence is TGTGCCAGTAGTATTGTACAGGTTGGCAAAAACATTCAGTACTTC. Its protein reads: CASSIVQVGKNIQYF.